The rows below give T cell receptor beta chains drawn from one sample of a study of radiotherapy plus CTLA-4 blockade in lung cancer. TCRdb's copy holds only in-frame clones and misses some; the assay was immunoSEQ multiplex PCR. The sample holds some 60,000 clones, more than 60% seen once. The material sequenced was peripheral blood, taken from a patient treated with radiotherapy plus ipilimumab. These TCRs come from a human donor with non-small cell lung cancer who had a complete response to radiotherapy plus ipilimumab. The CDR3 runs from the conserved cysteine through the conserved F or W. The D gene is left open where the match is weak. Only part of the rows carry a size: once, few, many, or a class if the clone is expanded.

V gene	D gene	J gene	clone size	CDR3 length	CDR3 DNA	CDR3 protein
TRBV30	-	TRBJ2-1	-	11	TGTGCCTGGAGAACTAGTTTTGAGCAGTTCTTC	CAWRTSFEQFF
TRBV6-1	TRBD2	TRBJ2-7	once	15	TGTGCCAGCAGGACCCTAGCGGGGTCTACCTACGAGCAGTACTTC	CASRTLAGSTYEQYF
TRBV19	-	TRBJ1-3	-	13	TGTGCCAGTAGTATCTCCGGGGGAAACACCATATATTTT	CASSISGGNTIYF
TRBV7-9	-	TRBJ2-7	-	11	TGTGCCAGCGAACTCGGTAAAGAGCAGTACTTC	CASELGKEQYF
TRBV5-1	TRBD2	TRBJ2-5	-	16	TGCGCCAGCAGCGGGGGGGTGTCCATCCGGCAAGAGACCCAGTACTTC	CASSGGVSIRQETQYF
TRBV30	-	TRBJ2-2	-	16	TGTGCCTGGAGTGTACCAGGGGGAGGGAACACCGGGGAGCTGTTTTTT	CAWSVPGGGNTGELFF
TRBV5-1	TRBD1	TRBJ1-1	few	14	TGCGCCAGCAGCTTGGAAGGGGGCGGGACTTTAGCTTTCTTT	CASSLEGGGTLAFF
TRBV10-3	-	TRBJ2-3	-	14	TGTGCCATCAGATCGGGGAGAAGCACAGATACGCAGTATTTT	CAIRSGRSTDTQYF
TRBV9	-	TRBJ2-2	-	17	TGTGCCAGCAGCGTTATAACTAGCTTTTCGAACCCCGGGGAGCTGTTTTTT	CASSVITSFSNPGELFF
TRBV5-6	-	TRBJ2-5	-	14	TGTGCCAGCAGCTTGGGGGGGCGTGAAGAGACCCAGTACTTC	CASSLGGREETQYF
TRBV18	-	TRBJ1-1	-	14	TGTGCCAGCTCACCAGGAGGATTGGACACTGAAGCTTTCTTT	CASSPGGLDTEAFF
TRBV30	-	TRBJ1-2	-	12	TGTGCCTGGAGTGGGGGGGTTAACGGCTACACCTTC	CAWSGGVNGYTF
TRBV5-1	-	TRBJ2-3	-	13	TGCGCCAGCAAGTTAAATGGGCCGGATACGCAGTATTTT	CASKLNGPDTQYF
TRBV19	TRBD2	TRBJ2-3	few	20	TGTGCCAGTAGTCCGGACAGGAGCGGACTAGCGGGATCCCTCACAGATACGCAGTATTTT	CASSPDRSGLAGSLTDTQYF
TRBV4-1	-	TRBJ1-4	-	17	TGCGCCAGCAGCCAAGTAGGACTACTCGCAACTAATGAAAAACTGTTTTTT	CASSQVGLLATNEKLFF